This TCR beta chain derives from a study of blood T cell repertoires in COVID-19. The wider study: Specimens from acute and convalescent COVID-19 originated in the United States, Italy and Spain.

Assay used: immunoSEQ multiplex PCR; TCRdb lists only in-frame clones, some missing. The data contain about 160,000 clones, 92% of them singletons. Germline CDR1 and CDR2: MDHEN and SYDVKM. The CDR3 loop spans 12 amino acids. V lost 4 bases, J lost 16 bases, and 9 bases stayed unmatched. The chain employs TRBV28 and TRBJ2-1; 8 bases match TRBD1. Sequencing was performed on peripheral blood. This TCR derives from a man aged 30-40 years with COVID-19, enrolled during active disease. CDR3 DNA: TGTGCCAGCAGTTCCTCCGGGACAGGTTCATTCTTC. The encoded protein is CASSSSGTGSFF.